This entry lists 18 T cell receptor beta chains sequenced from one sample in a study of cytomegalovirus exposure and HLA in healthy donors. The PCR made use of 60 Vbeta and 13 Jbeta primers. Measured with immunoSEQ multiplex PCR; TCRdb has only the in-frame clones, and not every one. This table holds about 160,000 clones, about 65% found once. Sequenced input: PBMCs. These receptor sequences come from a man in his forties in good health and CMV-seropositive.

The chain is built from TRBV7-9 and TRBJ1-3, with D hard to call. CDR1 is SEHNR, CDR2 FQNEAQ, per germline (reference sequence). CDR3 length: 14 residues. Trimming left V 5 bases short and J 9 bases short, with 17 bases between. The CDR3 reads CASSPAPQGGTIYF. In DNA form, the CDR3 reads TGTGCCAGCAGCCCGGCCCCACAAGGCGGCACCATATATTTT.

CDR3 in DNA: TGTGCCAGCAGCCAAGTGGGGACAGCGAAGACCTACGAGCAGTACTTC. Residues: CASSQVGTAKTYEQYF. V usage is TRBV4-2 and J usage is TRBJ2-5; TRBD1 agrees at 7 bases. The DNA end lines up better with TRBJ2-7; the J call may be wrong. Germline values: CDR1 LGHNA, CDR2 YNFKEQ. This CDR3 is 16 amino acids long.

The chain couples TRBV5-1 to TRBJ2-3; 12 bases line up with TRBD2. This CDR3 spans 16 amino acids. V was pared by 4 bases and J by 6 bases, with 9 bases of the junction left unmatched. Germline V lookup: CDR1 SGHRS, CDR2 YFSETQ. CDR3 sequence: CASSISSGGVQDTQYF. The CDR3 DNA reads as TGCGCCAGCAGCATCTCTAGCGGGGGGGTGCAGGATACGCAGTATTTT.

The chain joins TRBV4-3 to TRBJ1-2; D gene unclear. The CDR3 runs 14 residues. Germline lookup yields CDR1 LGHNA and CDR2 YSLEER. V was shortened by 0 bases and J by 3 bases, with 8 bases between the two germline ends. The CDR3 DNA sequence: TGCGCCAGCAGCCAAGAGGGCCGCTACTATGGCTACACCTTC. It codes for CASSQEGRYYGYTF.

CDR3 bases: TGTGCCAGCAGTCCCGACAGGGCTGGAAACACCATATATTTT. Translating it yields CASSPDRAGNTIYF. The chain combines TRBV6-1 with TRBJ1-3; the match to TRBD1 covers 7 bases. The CDR3 contains 14 residues. Looked up from germline, CDR1 is MNHNS and CDR2 is SASEGT. The V and J ends lost 5 bases and 2 bases, in that order; junction bases with no gene match: 3.

This chain connects TRBV7-3 to TRBJ2-2; D might be TRBD2 (5 bases). Per the germline V gene, CDR1 is SGHTA and CDR2 is FQGTGA. This CDR3 spans 15 amino acids. Between the trimmed V and J ends, which lost 2 bases and 2 bases, there was a span of 9 bases. The CDR3 nucleotides read TGTGCCAGCAGCTTACGAGGGCCAAACACCGGGGAGCTGTTTTTT. Translating it yields CASSLRGPNTGELFF.

V gene TRBV7-6 combines with J gene TRBJ2-1; the match to TRBD2 covers 8 bases. Germline V gene data show CDR1 as SGHVS and CDR2 as FNYEAQ. V was clipped by 1 base and J by 6 bases; unmatched bases: 2. There are 14 residues in the CDR3. The CDR3 loop is CASSLGGTSNEQFF. The CDR3 bases are TGTGCCAGCAGCTTAGGCGGGACTAGCAATGAGCAGTTCTTC. The full variable domain, rest sourced from reference TRBV7-6 and TRBJ2-1, is GAGVSQSPRYKVTKRGQDVALRCDPISGHVSLYWYRQALGQGPEFLTYFNYEAQQDKSGLPNDRFSAERPEGSISTLTIQRTEQRDSAMYRCASSLGGTSNEQFFGPGTRLTVL.

The chain combines TRBV11-2 with TRBJ2-5; tentatively, D is TRBD2 (5 bases). The end of the DNA aligns better with TRBJ2-7, so the J call may be wrong. CDR1 is SGHAT, CDR2 FQNNGV, per germline. The CDR3 is made up of 17 amino acids. This chain's CDR3 is CASSLGGRVDAPYEQYF. CDR3 DNA sequence: TGTGCCAGCAGCTTGGGTGGGCGGGTGGATGCCCCCTACGAGCAGTACTTC.

This chain joins TRBV18 and TRBJ1-5, with D tentatively TRBD1 (5 bases). V was pared by 2 bases and J by 4 bases, with 9 bases between. Germline V CDR1 and CDR2: KGHSH, LQKENI. The CDR3 spans 14 residues. CDR3 in DNA: TGTGCCAGCTCACCAAGTAGACAGAATCAGCCCCAGCATTTT. Translating gives CASSPSRQNQPQHF.

In its sample, this clone was seen once. The chain has TRBV7-6 and TRBJ2-7; 8 bases agree with TRBD1. The trim removed 2 bases at V and 0 bases at J, leaving 18 bases unmatched. This CDR3 is built from 20 residues. Germline lookup yields CDR1 SGHVS and CDR2 FNYEAQ. This CDR3 reads CASSLSPGTGSSPLSYEQYF. The CDR3 bases are TGTGCCAGCAGCTTATCACCCGGGACAGGATCCTCTCCCCTCTCCTACGAGCAGTACTTC.

This clone came up a few times. The rearrangement uses TRBV5-6 and TRBJ1-1; 8 bases match TRBD1. Germline V gene lookup returns CDR1 SGHDT and CDR2 YYEEEE. This CDR3 has 14 residues. Unmatched junction bases numbered 9, after V lost 5 bases and J lost 6 bases. The CDR3 spells CASSSGQGSPEAFF. The DNA for the CDR3 is TGTGCCAGCAGTTCTGGACAGGGTAGCCCTGAAGCTTTCTTT.

V is TRBV6-5 and J is TRBJ1-5, with 11 bases aligning to TRBD1. V trimming: 6 bases; J trimming: 5 bases; junction bases outside the gene matches: 3. CDR1 and CDR2 from the germline V gene are MNHEY and SVGAGI. This CDR3 spans 14 amino acids. The CDR3 coding sequence is TGTGCCAGCAGGCGGGGACAGGGGGATCAGCCCCAGCATTTT. Protein sequence: CASRRGQGDQPQHF.

In its sample, this clone was seen once. V and J are TRBV2 and TRBJ2-1; 8 nucleotides line up with TRBD1. V was pared by 6 bases and J by 8 bases, with 12 bases of the junction left unmatched. CDR3 length: 15 residues. Germline V gene sequence: CDR1 SNHLY, CDR2 FYNNEI. CDR3 nucleotide sequence: TGTGCCAGCAGGGGCCGGGACAGGTATTTGCATGAGCAGTTCTTC. This translates into CASRGRDRYLHEQFF.

The CDR3 coding sequence is TGTGCCAGCAGAAGGACAGGGGTGCCCACCGGGGAGCTGTTTTTT. Encoded protein: CASRRTGVPTGELFF. V gene TRBV6-1 combines with J gene TRBJ2-2; 9 bases are a match to TRBD1. The CDR3 covers 15 residues. Per germline, CDR1 MNHNS and CDR2 SASEGT. V was clipped by 6 bases and J by 4 bases; unmatched bases: 6.

V gene TRBV5-1 combines with J gene TRBJ2-2; tentatively, D is TRBD1 (6 bases). The CDR3 is 15 residues long. Germline lookup yields CDR1 SGHRS and CDR2 YFSETQ. Trimming left V 4 bases short and J 4 bases short, with 14 bases between. The CDR3 sequence: CASSTGTPLTGELFF. CDR3 DNA sequence: TGCGCCAGCAGCACCGGGACACCCCTCACCGGGGAGCTGTTTTTT.

The chain recombines TRBV19 with TRBJ2-2, with D possibly being TRBD1 (6 bases). This CDR3 spans 13 amino acids. Looked up from germline, CDR1 is LNHDA and CDR2 is SQIVND (reference sequence). Trimming removed 7 bases from V and 6 bases from J, with 12 bases in between. The CDR3 bases are TGTGCCAGTAAATCACCAGGGGCCGGGGAGCTGTTTTTT. Translation gives CASKSPGAGELFF.

Here the CDR3 DNA reads TGTGCCAGCAGTTCTCTGGGAGGGGGGAATACCTACAATGAGCAGTTCTTC. Its translation is CASSSLGGGNTYNEQFF. The chain is built from TRBV25-1 and TRBJ2-1, with TRBD2 as a possible D gene (7 bases). The CDR3 covers 17 residues. Trimming took 5 bases from V and 2 from J, leaving 19 bases between them. CDR1 and CDR2 (germline): MGHDK, SYGVNS.

This chain connects TRBV7-2 to TRBJ2-2; D is possibly TRBD1 (5 bases). Trimming took 5 bases from V and 4 from J, leaving 5 bases between them. The CDR3 contains 12 residues. From germline, CDR1 is SGHTA and CDR2 FQGNSA. The CDR3, as DNA: TGTGCCAGCAGCCAGGGCACCGGGGAGCTGTTTTTT. It specifies CASSQGTGELFF.